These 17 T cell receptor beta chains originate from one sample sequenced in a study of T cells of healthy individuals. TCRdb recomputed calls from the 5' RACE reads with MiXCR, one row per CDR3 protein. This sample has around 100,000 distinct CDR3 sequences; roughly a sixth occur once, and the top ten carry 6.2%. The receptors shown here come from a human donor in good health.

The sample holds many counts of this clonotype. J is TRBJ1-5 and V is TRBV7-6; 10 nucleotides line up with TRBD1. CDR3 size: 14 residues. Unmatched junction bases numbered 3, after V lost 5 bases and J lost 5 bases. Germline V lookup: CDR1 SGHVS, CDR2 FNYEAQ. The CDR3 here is CASSPGTGDQPQHF. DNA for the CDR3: TGTGCCAGCAGCCCCGGGACAGGGGATCAGCCCCAGCATTTT.

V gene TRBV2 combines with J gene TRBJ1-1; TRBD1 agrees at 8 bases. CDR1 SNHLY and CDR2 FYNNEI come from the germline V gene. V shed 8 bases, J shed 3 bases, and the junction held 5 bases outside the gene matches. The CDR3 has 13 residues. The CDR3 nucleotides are TGTGCCAGCGCAACGGACAGGGACACTGAAGCTTTCTTT. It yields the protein CASATDRDTEAFF.

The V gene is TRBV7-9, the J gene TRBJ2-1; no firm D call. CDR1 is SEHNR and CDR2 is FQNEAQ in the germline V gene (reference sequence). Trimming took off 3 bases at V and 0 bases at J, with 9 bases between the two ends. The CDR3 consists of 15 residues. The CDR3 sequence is CASSFYSSSYNEQFF. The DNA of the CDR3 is TGTGCCAGCAGCTTCTACTCGAGCTCCTACAATGAGCAGTTCTTC.

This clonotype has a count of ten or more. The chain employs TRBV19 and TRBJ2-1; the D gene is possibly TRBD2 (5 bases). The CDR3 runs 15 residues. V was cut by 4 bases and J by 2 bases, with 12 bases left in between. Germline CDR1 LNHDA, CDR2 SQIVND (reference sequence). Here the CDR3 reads CASSTASGAYNEQFF. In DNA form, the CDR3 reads TGTGCCAGTAGTACAGCTTCCGGGGCCTACAATGAGCAGTTCTTC.

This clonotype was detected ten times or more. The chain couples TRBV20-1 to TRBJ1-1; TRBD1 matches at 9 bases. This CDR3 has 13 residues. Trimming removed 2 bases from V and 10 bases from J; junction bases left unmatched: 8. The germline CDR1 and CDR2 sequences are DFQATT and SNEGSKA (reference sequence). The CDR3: CSARQDRGWRAFF. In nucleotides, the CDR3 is TGCAGTGCTAGACAGGACAGGGGTTGGAGAGCTTTCTTT.

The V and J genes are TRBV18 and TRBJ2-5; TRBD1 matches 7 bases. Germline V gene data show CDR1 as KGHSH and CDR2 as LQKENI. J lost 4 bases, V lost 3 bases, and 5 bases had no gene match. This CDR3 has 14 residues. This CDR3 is CASSPGQSVETQYF. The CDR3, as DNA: TGTGCCAGCTCACCGGGACAGAGTGTAGAGACCCAGTACTTC.

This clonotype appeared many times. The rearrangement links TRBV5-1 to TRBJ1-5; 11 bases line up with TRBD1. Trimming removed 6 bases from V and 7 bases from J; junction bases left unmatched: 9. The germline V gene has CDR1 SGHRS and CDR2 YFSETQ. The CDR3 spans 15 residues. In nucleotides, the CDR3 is TGCGCCAGCACCCGGACAGGGGGCTTGGGGCAGCCCCAGCATTTT. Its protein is CASTRTGGLGQPQHF. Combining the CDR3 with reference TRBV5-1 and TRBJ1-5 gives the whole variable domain KAGVTQTPRYLIKTRGQQVTLSCSPISGHRSVSWYQQTPGQGLQFLFEYFSETQRNKGNFPGRFSGRQFSNSRSEMNVSTLELGDSALYLCASTRTGGLGQPQHFGDGTRLSIL.

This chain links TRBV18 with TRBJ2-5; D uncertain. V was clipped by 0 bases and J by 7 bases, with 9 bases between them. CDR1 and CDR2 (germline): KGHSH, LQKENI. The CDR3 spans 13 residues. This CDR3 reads CASSPPAAVTQYF. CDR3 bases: TGTGCCAGCTCACCACCTGCGGCCGTGACCCAGTACTTC.

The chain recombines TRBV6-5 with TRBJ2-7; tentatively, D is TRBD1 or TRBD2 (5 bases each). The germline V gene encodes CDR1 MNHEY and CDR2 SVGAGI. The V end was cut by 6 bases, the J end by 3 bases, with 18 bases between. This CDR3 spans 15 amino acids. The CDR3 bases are TGTGCCAGCAGGCCACTCACACTGAGGGGCTACGAGCAGTACTTC. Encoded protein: CASRPLTLRGYEQYF.

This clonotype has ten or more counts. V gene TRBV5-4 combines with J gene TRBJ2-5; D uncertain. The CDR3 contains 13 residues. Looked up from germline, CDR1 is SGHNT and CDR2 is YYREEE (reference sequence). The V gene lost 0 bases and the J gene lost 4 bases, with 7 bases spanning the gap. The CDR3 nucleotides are TGTGCCAGCAGCTTGGTTCCGACAGAGACCCAGTACTTC. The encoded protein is CASSLVPTETQYF.

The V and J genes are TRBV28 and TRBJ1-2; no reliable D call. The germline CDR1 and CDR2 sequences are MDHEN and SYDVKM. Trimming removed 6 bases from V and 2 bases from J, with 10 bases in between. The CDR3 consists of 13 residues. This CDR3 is CASSPRENYGYTF. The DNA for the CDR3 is TGTGCCAGCAGCCCTAGAGAAAACTATGGCTACACCTTC.

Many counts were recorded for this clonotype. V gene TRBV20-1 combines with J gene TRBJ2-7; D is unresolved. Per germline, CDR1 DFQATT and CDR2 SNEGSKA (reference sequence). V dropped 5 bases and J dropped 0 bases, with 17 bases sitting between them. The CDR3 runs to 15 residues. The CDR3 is CSAQPPGPFSYEQYF. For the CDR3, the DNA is TGCAGTGCTCAGCCGCCCGGGCCATTCTCCTACGAGCAGTACTTC.

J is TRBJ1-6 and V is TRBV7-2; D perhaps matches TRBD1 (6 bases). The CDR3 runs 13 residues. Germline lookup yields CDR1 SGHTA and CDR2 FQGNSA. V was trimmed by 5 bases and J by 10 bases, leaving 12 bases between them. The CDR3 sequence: CASSQTGGSPLHF. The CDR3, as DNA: TGTGCCAGCAGCCAGACAGGTGGCTCACCCCTCCACTTT.

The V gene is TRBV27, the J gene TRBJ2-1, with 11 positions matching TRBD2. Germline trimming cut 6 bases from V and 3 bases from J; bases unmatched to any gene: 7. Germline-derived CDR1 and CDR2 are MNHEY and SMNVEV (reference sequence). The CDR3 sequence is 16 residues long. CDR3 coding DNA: TGTGCCAGCAGACACGTAGCGGGGGGGGTCTACAATGAGCAGTTCTTC. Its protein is CASRHVAGGVYNEQFF.

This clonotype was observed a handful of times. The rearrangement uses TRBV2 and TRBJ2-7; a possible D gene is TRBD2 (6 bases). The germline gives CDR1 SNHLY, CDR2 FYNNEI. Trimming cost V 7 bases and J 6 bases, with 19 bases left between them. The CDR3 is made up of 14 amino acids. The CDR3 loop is CASKRRLAWGEQYF. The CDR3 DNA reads TGTGCCAGCAAACGTAGGCTAGCGTGGGGCGAGCAGTACTTC.

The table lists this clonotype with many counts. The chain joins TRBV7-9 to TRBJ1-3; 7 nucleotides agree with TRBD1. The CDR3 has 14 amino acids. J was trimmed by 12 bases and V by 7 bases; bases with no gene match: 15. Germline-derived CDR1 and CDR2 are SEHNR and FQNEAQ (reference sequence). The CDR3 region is CASNQTGTAGDIYF. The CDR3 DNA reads TGTGCCAGCAACCAGACAGGGACGGCGGGAGACATATATTTT.

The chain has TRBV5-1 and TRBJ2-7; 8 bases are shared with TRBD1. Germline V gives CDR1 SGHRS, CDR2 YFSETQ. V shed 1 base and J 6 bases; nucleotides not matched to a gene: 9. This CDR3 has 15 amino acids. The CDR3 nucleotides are TGCGCCAGCAGCTTGCGGGGACAGGCGCTTGGCGAGCAGTACTTC. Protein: CASSLRGQALGEQYF.